These 19 T cell receptor beta chains were sequenced from one sample in a study of shared clonotypes between healthy human individuals. Using immunoSEQ multiplex PCR, the repertoire was profiled, and TCRdb retains in-frame clones only, with some absent. Among about 2.1 million clones, around 95% were seen once, and the ten largest hold roughly 1.7%. Terminally differentiated effector memory CD45RA+ cells were excluded from the naive CD8 cells, which were CD45RO-negative and positively selected for CCR7. The sequenced material came from naive CD8+ T cells from PBMCs. These receptors were taken from a man aged 18 to 35 in good health. Some clones in this sample may be carry-over from other donors' samples.

The V call is TRBV9, the J call TRBJ2-1, with TRBD2 identical over 10 bases. CDR1 and CDR2 from the germline V gene are SGDLS and YYNGEE. The CDR3 has 15 residues. The V segment lost 4 bases and the J segment 4 bases; nucleotides outside the gene matches: 5. The DNA of the CDR3 is TGTGCCAGCAGCTCGACTAGCGGGCTTTACAATGAGCAGTTCTTC. Translating it yields CASSSTSGLYNEQFF.

The V and J genes are TRBV7-9 and TRBJ2-5, with 16 bases matching TRBD2. This CDR3 region has 17 residues. The V gene's germline CDR1 is SEHNR and CDR2 FQNEAQ (reference sequence). V was clipped by 5 bases and J by 4 bases; unmatched bases: 7. CDR3 in amino acids: CASSPGTSGRARETQYF. The CDR3 nucleotides are TGTGCCAGCAGCCCTGGGACTAGCGGGAGGGCCAGAGAGACCCAGTACTTC.

This chain joins TRBV4-3 and TRBJ1-2, with a possible D match to TRBD1 (5 bases). The CDR3 totals 17 residues. V gave up 1 base and J gave up 5 bases, with 20 bases separating them. The germline CDR1 and CDR2 sequences are LGHNA and YSLEER. CDR3 sequence (DNA): TGCGCCAGCAGCCAAGGTCACAGGCCCCAGCTGCGTTATGGCTACACCTTC. Translation gives CASSQGHRPQLRYGYTF.

The chain couples TRBV9 to TRBJ2-1; D remains ambiguous. V was pared by 7 bases and J by 4 bases, with 15 bases between. The CDR3 length is 14 residues. Germline values: CDR1 SGDLS, CDR2 YYNGEE. CDR3 DNA sequence: TGTGCCAGCCAACCAGCCAGTACGTACAATGAGCAGTTCTTC. Protein sequence: CASQPASTYNEQFF.

The chain recombines TRBV6-5 with TRBJ1-1, with 8 bases fitting TRBD1. The CDR3 is 14 residues long. V lost 4 bases to trimming and J lost 4 bases; unmatched junction nucleotides: 5. CDR1 MNHEY and CDR2 SVGAGI come from the germline V gene. The CDR3 DNA follows: TGTGCCAGCAGTTTGGACAGGGCGGGCACTGAAGCTTTCTTT. Its translation is CASSLDRAGTEAFF.

V gene TRBV13 combines with J gene TRBJ2-7; 10 bases are shared with TRBD2. CDR3 length equals 18 residues. Germline V lookup: CDR1 PRHDT, CDR2 FYEKMQ (reference sequence). The V gene end was trimmed by 5 bases and the J gene end by 0 bases; junction bases not matched to a gene: 13. CDR3 protein: CASSIARTSGGSSYEQYF. CDR3 bases: TGTGCCAGCAGCATCGCCCGGACTAGCGGAGGGAGCTCCTACGAGCAGTACTTC.

Only a few counts were recorded for this clone. The chain has TRBV30 and TRBJ1-1; D call uncertain. CDR1 is GTSNPN, CDR2 SVGIG, per germline (reference sequence). V lost 1 base and J 3 bases, leaving 9 bases between the germline ends. The CDR3 has 13 amino acids. The CDR3 DNA follows: TGTGCCTGGAGTGAACAGCCTCACACTGAAGCTTTCTTT. This encodes CAWSEQPHTEAFF.

In DNA, the CDR3 is TGTGCCTGGAGACCCGGGACAGGGCTTGGGCAGTACTTC. This sequence encodes CAWRPGTGLGQYF. The chain links TRBV30 to TRBJ2-7; 9 bases are shared with TRBD1. The CDR3 totals 13 residues. The V and J ends lost 3 bases and 9 bases, in that order; junction bases with no gene match: 9. CDR1 GTSNPN and CDR2 SVGIG come from the germline V gene (reference sequence). Combining the CDR3 with reference TRBV30 and TRBJ2-7 gives the whole variable domain SQTIHQWPATLVQPVGSPLSLECTVEGTSNPNLYWYRQAAGRGLQLLFYSVGIGQISSEVPQNLSASRPQDRQFILSSKKLLLSDSGFYLCAWRPGTGLGQYFGPGTRLTVT.

The chain recombines TRBV6-5 with TRBJ2-7; D is undetermined. Trimming cost V 4 bases and J 7 bases, with 17 bases left between them. Germline V gives CDR1 MNHEY, CDR2 SVGAGI. This CDR3 region has 14 residues. The CDR3 sequence is CASSSTPRGREQYF. The CDR3 DNA is TGTGCCAGCAGTTCCACCCCCAGAGGCAGGGAGCAGTACTTC.

This chain joins TRBV9 and TRBJ2-1, with TRBD2 matching over 9 bases. The CDR3 sequence is 16 residues long. In germline, CDR1 is SGDLS, CDR2 YYNGEE. The junction had 10 bases not matched to a gene; V was cut back by 4 bases and J by 5 bases. In DNA, the CDR3 is TGTGCCAGCAGCCCTCCGGGGACTAGCCCAAACAATGAGCAGTTCTTC. It yields the protein CASSPPGTSPNNEQFF.

This chain links TRBV6-1 with TRBJ2-1; TRBD2 is a possible D gene (6 bases). The ends were cut back, 1 base at V and 9 bases at J, with 10 bases in the middle. This CDR3 region has 13 residues. Germline V CDR1 and CDR2: MNHNS, SASEGT. The DNA of the CDR3 is TGTGCCAGCAGTGAAGACCGGGGAGGTGAGCAGTTCTTC. Encoded protein: CASSEDRGGEQFF.

The chain has TRBV5-1 and TRBJ2-7; TRBD2 matches at 9 bases. CDR1 and CDR2 from the germline V gene are SGHRS and YFSETQ. V gave up 2 bases and J gave up 1 base; unmatched junction bases: 4. The CDR3 has 15 residues. CDR3 nucleotide sequence: TGCGCCAGCAGCTTTAGCGGGAGTGGGTCCTACGAGCAGTACTTC. Translation: CASSFSGSGSYEQYF.

The chain joins TRBV27 to TRBJ2-7; 8 nucleotides align to TRBD2. This CDR3 is 15 amino acids long. The germline V gene encodes CDR1 MNHEY and CDR2 SMNVEV (reference sequence). V was clipped by 6 bases and J by 0 bases; unmatched bases: 7. As DNA, the CDR3 is TGTGCCAGCAGACGGGGGGGGCCGAGCTCCTACGAGCAGTACTTC. Translating it yields CASRRGGPSSYEQYF.

This rearrangement joins TRBV19 to TRBJ2-2, with 12 bases fitting TRBD2. This CDR3 region has 20 residues. Germline V gene sequence: CDR1 LNHDA, CDR2 SQIVND (reference sequence). V trimming: 0 bases; J trimming: 5 bases; junction bases outside the gene matches: 13. Written as DNA, the CDR3 is TGTGCCAGTAGTATAGACCCGACTAGCGGGAGACCCCCGGGGACCGGGGAGCTGTTTTTT. Translated: CASSIDPTSGRPPGTGELFF. Full variable domain (remainder filled in from reference TRBV19 and TRBJ2-2): DGGITQSPKYLFRKEGQNVTLSCEQNLNHDAMYWYRQDPGQGLRLIYYSQIVNDFQKGDIAEGYSVSREKKESFPLTVTSAQKNPTAFYLCASSIDPTSGRPPGTGELFFGEGSRLTVL.

The chain is built from TRBV10-3 and TRBJ1-1; D may be TRBD1 (5 bases). CDR1 is ENHRY and CDR2 is SYGVKD in the germline V gene. Trimming stripped 4 bases from V and 2 bases from J, with 11 bases between. This CDR3 spans 14 amino acids. The DNA for the CDR3 is TGTGCCATCAGTGGTTACGGGGCCAACACTGAAGCTTTCTTT. Its protein is CAISGYGANTEAFF.

The rearrangement links TRBV4-2 to TRBJ2-2; D gene ambiguous. Per germline, CDR1 LGHNA and CDR2 YNFKEQ. V lost 1 base, J lost 1 base, and 7 bases lay in between. The CDR3 loop spans 15 amino acids. This chain's CDR3 is CASSQGVENTGELFF. CDR3 nucleotide sequence: TGTGCCAGCAGCCAAGGAGTAGAGAACACCGGGGAGCTGTTTTTT.

Of note for this clone: Other DNA sequences in the sample encode the same CDR3. This sequence joins TRBV13 and TRBJ2-5; D possibly corresponds to TRBD2 (6 bases). Trimming pared 0 bases from V and 4 bases from J, leaving 6 bases between. Germline V gene lookup returns CDR1 PRHDT and CDR2 FYEKMQ (reference sequence). The CDR3 is made up of 13 amino acids. The CDR3: CASSLGGGETQYF. In DNA form, the CDR3 reads TGTGCCAGCAGCTTAGGGGGAGGAGAGACCCAGTACTTC.

The CDR3 is CAWSGNNEQFF. In DNA form, the CDR3 reads TGTGCCTGGAGTGGAAACAATGAGCAGTTCTTC. The chain joins TRBV30 to TRBJ2-1; the D is unclear. Trimming removed 1 base from V and 5 bases from J, with 3 bases in between. There are 11 residues in the CDR3. Germline V gene data show CDR1 as GTSNPN and CDR2 as SVGIG (reference sequence).

This rearrangement joins TRBV29-1 to TRBJ2-3; 9 positions agree with TRBD2. Germline CDR1 and CDR2: SQVTM and ANQGSEA. J lost 6 bases, V lost 6 bases, and 7 bases had no gene match. The CDR3 is made up of 13 amino acids. The CDR3 DNA reads TGCAGCGTCCGACTAGCGGATTTGGATACGCAGTATTTT. Protein: CSVRLADLDTQYF.